This passage covers 8 T cell receptor beta chains from one sample sequenced in a study of control samples from healthy donors and cancer patients. Profiled with immunoSEQ multiplex PCR; TCRdb holds only in-frame clones, not every one. The data show some 57,000 clones, around 95% seen once. The sample was blood. The receptors shown here come from a man in his thirties or forties in good health.

The chain combines TRBV28 with TRBJ2-3, with 7 nucleotides matching TRBD1. Germline CDR1 MDHEN, CDR2 SYDVKM. This CDR3 region has 13 residues. The J segment lost 2 bases and the V segment lost 5 bases, leaving 1 base of the junction unmatched. Written as DNA, the CDR3 is TGTGCCAGCAGTGACAGGGACACAGATACGCAGTATTTT. As protein: CASSDRDTDTQYF.

J is TRBJ2-3 and V is TRBV7-3; D may match TRBD1 or TRBD2 (6 bases each). Trimming took 4 bases from V and 4 from J, leaving 21 bases between them. The CDR3 is made up of 17 amino acids. Germline V gene sequence: CDR1 SGHTA, CDR2 FQGTGA. CDR3 sequence: CASSSGVGGGTPDTQYF. In DNA form, the CDR3 reads TGTGCCAGCAGCTCCGGCGTGGGGGGCGGGACGCCAGATACGCAGTATTTT.

A word on this clone: Within the sample, other DNA sequences also encode this same CDR3. The J gene is TRBJ2-1, the V gene TRBV7-9; 10 bases fit TRBD2. This CDR3 is 15 amino acids long. With 1 base clipped from V and 4 bases from J, the junction kept 1 base outside the gene matches. Germline CDR1 reads SEHNR; CDR2 reads FQNEAQ (reference sequence). CDR3 DNA sequence: TGTGCCAGCAGCTTAGGGACTAGCGGATACAATGAGCAGTTCTTC. It encodes CASSLGTSGYNEQFF.

The gene calls are TRBV29-1 and TRBJ1-2; D is uncertain. The CDR3 spans 12 residues. Germline loops: CDR1 SQVTM, CDR2 ANQGSEA. V was trimmed by 4 bases and J by 1 base, leaving 7 bases between them. CDR3 DNA sequence: TGCAGCGTTGGAGGCCATAACTATGGCTACACCTTC. Translation gives CSVGGHNYGYTF.

The rearrangement links TRBV27 to TRBJ1-5; TRBD1 is a possible D gene (6 bases). The CDR3 sequence is 13 residues long. The V end was cut by 4 bases, the J end by 7 bases, with 11 bases between. The germline V gene has CDR1 MNHEY and CDR2 SMNVEV (reference sequence). The CDR3 reads CASSSGVVQPQHF. The CDR3 bases are TGTGCCAGCAGTTCAGGGGTCGTCCAGCCCCAGCATTTT.

This chain joins TRBV5-1 and TRBJ1-1, with 12 bases that match TRBD1. The V gene end was trimmed by 7 bases and the J gene end by 7 bases; junction bases not matched to a gene: 17. Germline assignment: CDR1 SGHRS and CDR2 YFSETQ. The CDR3 length is 17 residues. CDR3 DNA: TGCGCCAGCCGCGAGGGGACAGGGGGCGCCCCGGGGGGTGAAGCTTTCTTT. Translating it yields CASREGTGGAPGGEAFF.

The chain uses TRBV28 and TRBJ2-3, with D hard to call. Germline CDR1 is MDHEN and CDR2 is SYDVKM. The CDR3 length is 12 residues. V lost 8 bases and J 9 bases, leaving 15 bases between the germline ends. This CDR3 reads CASLKGGRTQYF. CDR3 DNA sequence: TGTGCCAGCCTAAAGGGTGGCCGAACGCAGTATTTT.

The chain joins TRBV7-2 to TRBJ1-2, with D unclear. Per the germline V gene, CDR1 is SGHTA and CDR2 is FQGNSA. The V and J ends lost 5 bases and 3 bases respectively, with 10 bases between them. The CDR3 runs to 13 residues. CDR3 bases: TGTGCCAGCAGCCCCTTGGTGGACTATGGCTACACCTTC. This gives the protein CASSPLVDYGYTF.